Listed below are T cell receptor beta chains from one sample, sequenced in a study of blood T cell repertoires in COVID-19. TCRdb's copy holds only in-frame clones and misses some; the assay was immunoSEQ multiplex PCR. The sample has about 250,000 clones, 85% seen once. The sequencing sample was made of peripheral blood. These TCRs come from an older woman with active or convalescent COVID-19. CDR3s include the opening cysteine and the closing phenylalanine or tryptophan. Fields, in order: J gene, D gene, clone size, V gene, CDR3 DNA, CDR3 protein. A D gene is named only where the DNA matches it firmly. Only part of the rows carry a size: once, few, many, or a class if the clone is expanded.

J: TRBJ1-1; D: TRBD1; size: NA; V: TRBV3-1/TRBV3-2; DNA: TGTGCCAGCAGCCATAGAATCCGGGACAGGGGATCTTCGAACACTGAAGCTTTCTTT; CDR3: CASSHRIRDRGSSNTEAFF
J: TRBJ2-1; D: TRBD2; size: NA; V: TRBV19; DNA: TGTGCCAGTAGTATCGGGCTAGCGGGCTGGCGGTTCTTC; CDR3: CASSIGLAGWRFF
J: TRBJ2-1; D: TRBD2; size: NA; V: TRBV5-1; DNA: TGCGCCAGCAGCTTGGGCCAAGCGGGAGTCGGCAATGAGCAGTTCTTC; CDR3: CASSLGQAGVGNEQFF
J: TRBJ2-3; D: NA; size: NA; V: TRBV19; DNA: TGTGCCAGTAGTATAGCTAGGAGAGGGACAGATACGCAGTATTTT; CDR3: CASSIARRGTDTQYF
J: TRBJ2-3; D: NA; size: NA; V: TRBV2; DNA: TGTGCCACCGCATTTGTCAGGAGGGTCTGGGCAGATACGCAGTATTTT; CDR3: CATAFVRRVWADTQYF
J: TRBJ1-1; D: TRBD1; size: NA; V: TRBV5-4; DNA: TGTGCCAGCAGGACAGGGGTCAACATGAACACTGAAGCTTTCTTT; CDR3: CASRTGVNMNTEAFF
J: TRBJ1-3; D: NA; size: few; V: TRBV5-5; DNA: TGTGCCAGCAGCTTTCCATTCCGGGGTTCTGGAAACACCATATATTTT; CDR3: CASSFPFRGSGNTIYF
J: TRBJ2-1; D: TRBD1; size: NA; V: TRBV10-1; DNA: TGCGCCAGCAGGGGGACAGATGGGTCCTCCTACAATGAGCAGTTCTTC; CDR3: CASRGTDGSSYNEQFF
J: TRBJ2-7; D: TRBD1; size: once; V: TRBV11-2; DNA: TGTGCCAGCAGCCTCGACAGGGGCCCTCAATACTTC; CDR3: CASSLDRGPQYF
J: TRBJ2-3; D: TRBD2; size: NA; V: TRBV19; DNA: TGTGCCAGTAGTTCCAGGACTAGGGGCACAGATACGCAGTATTTT; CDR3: CASSSRTRGTDTQYF
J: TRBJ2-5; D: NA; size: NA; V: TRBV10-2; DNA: TGCGCCAGCAGTGAAGGAGTTACGAGTATAGAGACCCAGTACTTC; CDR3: CASSEGVTSIETQYF
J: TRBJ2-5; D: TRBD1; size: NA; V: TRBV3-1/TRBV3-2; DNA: TGTGCCAGCAGCCAAGCGACAGGGGGCATGGAGACCCAGTACTTC; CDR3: CASSQATGGMETQYF
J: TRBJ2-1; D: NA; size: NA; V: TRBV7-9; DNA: TGTGCCAGCAGCGCGACAGCTGAGCAGTTCTTC; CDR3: CASSATAEQFF
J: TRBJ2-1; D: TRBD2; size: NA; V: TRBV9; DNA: TGTGCCAGCAGCCCCCGGACTAGCGGGCCCTCCTACAATGAGCAGTTCTTC; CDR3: CASSPRTSGPSYNEQFF
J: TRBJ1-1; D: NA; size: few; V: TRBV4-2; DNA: TGTGCCAGCAGCCAAGATGGGCCCGGAGGATGGGGCACTGAAGCTTTCTTT; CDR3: CASSQDGPGGWGTEAFF
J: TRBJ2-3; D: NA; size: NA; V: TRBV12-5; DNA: TGTGCTAGTGCCCCTTACGGGTCCACAGATACGCAGTATTTT; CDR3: CASAPYGSTDTQYF
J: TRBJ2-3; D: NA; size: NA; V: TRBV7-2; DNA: TGTGCCAGCAGCTTAGGGACACGCAGAGTGCCGCAGTATTTT; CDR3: CASSLGTRRVPQYF
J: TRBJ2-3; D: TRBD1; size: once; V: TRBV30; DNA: TGTGCCTTGGACAGGGGACGCACAGATACGCAGTATTTT; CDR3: CALDRGRTDTQYF
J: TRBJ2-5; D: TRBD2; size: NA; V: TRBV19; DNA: TGTGCCACGAGGGGAGGGAGCGGCTGGCAAGAGACCCAGTACTTC; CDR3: CATRGGSGWQETQYF
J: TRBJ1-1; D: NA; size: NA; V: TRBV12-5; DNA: TGTGCTAGTGGTTTGGCCGTCGGGACAACAGCTTTCTTT; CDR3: CASGLAVGTTAFF
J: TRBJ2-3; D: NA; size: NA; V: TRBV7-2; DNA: TGTGCCAGCAGATATCCGACGGGTGGGGGGGATACGCAGTATTTT; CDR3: CASRYPTGGGDTQYF
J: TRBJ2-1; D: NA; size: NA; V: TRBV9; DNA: TGTGCCAGCAGCGTAGTCCCCGACAACGAGCCAGTCTTC; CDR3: CASSVVPDNEPVF
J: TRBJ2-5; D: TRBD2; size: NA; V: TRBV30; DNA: TGTGCCTGGAGTTCGGGACTAGCGGGATTAGAGACCCAGTACTTC; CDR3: CAWSSGLAGLETQYF
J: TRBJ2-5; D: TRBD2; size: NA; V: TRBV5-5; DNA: TGTGCCAGCAGCTGGACTAGCGGGGAACAAGAGACCCAGTACTTC; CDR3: CASSWTSGEQETQYF
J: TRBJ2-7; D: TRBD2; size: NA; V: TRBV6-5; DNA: TGTGCCAGCAGTTACTCTAGCGGGGGGGACTACGAGCAGTACTTC; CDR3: CASSYSSGGDYEQYF
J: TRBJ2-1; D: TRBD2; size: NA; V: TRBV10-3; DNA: TGTGCCATCAGTGAGCCCGGTGGTCTAAGCGGGGCGGGCGATGAGCAGTTCTTC; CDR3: CAISEPGGLSGAGDEQFF
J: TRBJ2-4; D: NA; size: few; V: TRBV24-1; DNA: TGTGCCACCAGTGATTCCTCGTTTGGGCCGGCGTTTGCCAAAAACATTCAGTACTTC; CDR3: CATSDSSFGPAFAKNIQYF
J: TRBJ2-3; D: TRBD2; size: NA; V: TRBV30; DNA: TGTGCCTGGACTAGCCCTCTAGGACTAGCGGGAGGGGTAGATACGCAGTATTTT; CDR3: CAWTSPLGLAGGVDTQYF
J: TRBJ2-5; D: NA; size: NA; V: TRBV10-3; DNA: TGTGCCTCTAGGACATCTCAAGAGACCCAGTACTTC; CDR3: CASRTSQETQYF
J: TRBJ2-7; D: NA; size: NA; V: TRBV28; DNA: TGTGCCAGCAGTTTTCAAGGGGAGGCCTACGAGCAGTACTTC; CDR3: CASSFQGEAYEQYF
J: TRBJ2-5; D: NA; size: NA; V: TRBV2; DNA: TGTGCCAGCAGTAGAGGGCGAGTGGGAGCAGATGAGACCCAGTACTTC; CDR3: CASSRGRVGADETQYF
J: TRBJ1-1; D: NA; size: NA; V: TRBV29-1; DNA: TGCAGCGTTGAAGATGGAGGGTACACTGAAGCTTTCTTT; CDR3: CSVEDGGYTEAFF
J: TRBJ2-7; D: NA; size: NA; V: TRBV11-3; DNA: TGTGCCAGCAGCTACGGGTCACGGACTGCTAAATACGAGCAGTACTTC; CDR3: CASSYGSRTAKYEQYF
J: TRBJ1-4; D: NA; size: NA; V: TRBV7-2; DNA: TGTGCCAGCAGCTTAGGGGGGAGGGCTGAAAAACTGTTTTTT; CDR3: CASSLGGRAEKLFF
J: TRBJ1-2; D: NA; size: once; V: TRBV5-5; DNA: TGTGCCAGCAGCTTGCCCCAGGGGCCTAACTATGGCTACACCTTC; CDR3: CASSLPQGPNYGYTF
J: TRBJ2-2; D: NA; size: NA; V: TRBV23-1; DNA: TGCGCCAGCAGTCAATCTGCAGGGGATTGTCCCGGGGAGCTGTTTTTT; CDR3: CASSQSAGDCPGELFF
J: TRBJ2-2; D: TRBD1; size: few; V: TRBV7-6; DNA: TGTGCCAGCAGCTTAGGGACAGGGGGGTCCGGGGAGCTGTTTTTT; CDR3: CASSLGTGGSGELFF
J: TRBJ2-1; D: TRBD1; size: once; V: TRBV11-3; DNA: TGTGCCAGCAGCTTCGGGACAGCCCGCCGGAGCTCCTACAATGAGCAGTTCTTC; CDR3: CASSFGTARRSSYNEQFF
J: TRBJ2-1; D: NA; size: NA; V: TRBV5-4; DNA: TGTGCCAGCAGCTTAAATACGGGAGCCCGGAGCTCCTACAATGAGCAGTTCTTC; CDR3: CASSLNTGARSSYNEQFF
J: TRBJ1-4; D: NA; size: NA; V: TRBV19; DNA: TGTGCCAGTAGTAGGGGGATCGACAGGTTTAATGAAAAACTGTTTTTT; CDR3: CASSRGIDRFNEKLFF
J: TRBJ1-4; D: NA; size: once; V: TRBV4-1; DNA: TGCGCCAGCAGCCAAATGGCCGGGACTAGGGGTGAAAAACTGTTTTTT; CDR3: CASSQMAGTRGEKLFF
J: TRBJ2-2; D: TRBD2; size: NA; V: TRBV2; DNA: TGTGCCAGCAGTGAAACATCGCGGGGGACCGGGGAGCTGTTTTTT; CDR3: CASSETSRGTGELFF
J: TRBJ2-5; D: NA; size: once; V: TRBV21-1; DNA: TGTGCCAGCATCAAAATGGAGGTACAGAACTCAACCCAGTACTTC; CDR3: CASIKMEVQNSTQYF
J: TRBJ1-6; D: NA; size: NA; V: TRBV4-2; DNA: TGTGCCAGCAGCCAAGATAGGGGGGGGCCCTCACCCCTCCACTTT; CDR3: CASSQDRGGPSPLHF
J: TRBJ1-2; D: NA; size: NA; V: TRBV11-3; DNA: TGTGCCAGCAGCTTAGAAGGACAGAGATATGGCTACACCTTC; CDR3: CASSLEGQRYGYTF
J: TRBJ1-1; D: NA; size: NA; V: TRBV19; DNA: TGTGCCAGTAGTATCGACAAGAACACTGAAGCTTTCTTT; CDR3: CASSIDKNTEAFF
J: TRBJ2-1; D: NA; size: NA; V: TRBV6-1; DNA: TGTGCCAGCAGTGCTCATAAGGAGGTGAGCTCCTACAATGAGCAGTTCTTC; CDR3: CASSAHKEVSSYNEQFF
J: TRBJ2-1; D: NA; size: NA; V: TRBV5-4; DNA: TGTGCCAGCAGCTTGCAGGCAGGCTCCTACAATGAGCAGTTCTTC; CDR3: CASSLQAGSYNEQFF
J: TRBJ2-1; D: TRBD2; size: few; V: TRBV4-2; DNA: TGTGCCAGCAGCCAAGAAGAACGGACTAGCGGCCACAATGAGCAGTTCTTC; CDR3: CASSQEERTSGHNEQFF
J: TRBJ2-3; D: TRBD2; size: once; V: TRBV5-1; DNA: TGCGCCAGCAGCGTTAGCGGGAGGGTTGCAGATACGCAGTATTTT; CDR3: CASSVSGRVADTQYF
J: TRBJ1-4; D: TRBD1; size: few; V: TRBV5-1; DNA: TGCGCCAGCAGCTATGGAGGGGGCACAACTAATGAAAAACTGTTTTTT; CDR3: CASSYGGGTTNEKLFF
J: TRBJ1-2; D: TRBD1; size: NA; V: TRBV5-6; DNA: TGTGCCAGCCAAGGGGGCGAATACTATGGCTACACCTTC; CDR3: CASQGGEYYGYTF
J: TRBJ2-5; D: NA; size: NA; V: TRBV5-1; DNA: TGCGCCAGCAGCCCCGCGAACGGGGGTCTCGAGACCCAGTACTTC; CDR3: CASSPANGGLETQYF